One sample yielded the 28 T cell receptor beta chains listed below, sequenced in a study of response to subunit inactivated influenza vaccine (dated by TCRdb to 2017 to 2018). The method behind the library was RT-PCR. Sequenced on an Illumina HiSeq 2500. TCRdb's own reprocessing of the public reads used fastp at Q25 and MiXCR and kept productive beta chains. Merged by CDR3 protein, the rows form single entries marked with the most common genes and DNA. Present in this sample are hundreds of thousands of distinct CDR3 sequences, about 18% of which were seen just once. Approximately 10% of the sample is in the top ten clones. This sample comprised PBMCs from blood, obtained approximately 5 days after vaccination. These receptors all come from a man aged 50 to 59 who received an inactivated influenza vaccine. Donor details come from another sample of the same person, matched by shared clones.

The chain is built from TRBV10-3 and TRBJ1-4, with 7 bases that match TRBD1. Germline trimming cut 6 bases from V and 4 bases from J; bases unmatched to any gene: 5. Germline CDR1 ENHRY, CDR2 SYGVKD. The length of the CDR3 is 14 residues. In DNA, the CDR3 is TGTGCCATCAGCGCGGGGACAGTTAATGAAAAACTGTTTTTT. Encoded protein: CAISAGTVNEKLFF.

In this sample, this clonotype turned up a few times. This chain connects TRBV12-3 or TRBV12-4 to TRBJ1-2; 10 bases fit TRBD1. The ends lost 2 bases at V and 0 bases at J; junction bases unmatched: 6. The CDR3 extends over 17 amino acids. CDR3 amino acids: CASSLRDRGSPNYGYTF. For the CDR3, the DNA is TGTGCCAGCAGTTTACGGGACAGGGGATCCCCTAACTATGGCTACACCTTC.

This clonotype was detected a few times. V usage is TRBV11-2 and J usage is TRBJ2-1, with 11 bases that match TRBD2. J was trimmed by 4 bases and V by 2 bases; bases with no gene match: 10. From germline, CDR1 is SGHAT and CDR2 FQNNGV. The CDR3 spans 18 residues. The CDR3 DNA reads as TGTGCCAGCAGCTTAACATCCTTCCCTAGCGGGGGGTACAATGAGCAGTTCTTC. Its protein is CASSLTSFPSGGYNEQFF.

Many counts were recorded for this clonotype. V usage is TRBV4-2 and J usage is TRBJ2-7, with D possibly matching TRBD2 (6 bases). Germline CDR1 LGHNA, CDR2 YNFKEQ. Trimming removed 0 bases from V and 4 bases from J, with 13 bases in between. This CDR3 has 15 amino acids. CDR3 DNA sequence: TGTGCCAGCAGCCAAGATTTCCAGGGAGGTTACGAGCAGTACTTC. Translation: CASSQDFQGGYEQYF.

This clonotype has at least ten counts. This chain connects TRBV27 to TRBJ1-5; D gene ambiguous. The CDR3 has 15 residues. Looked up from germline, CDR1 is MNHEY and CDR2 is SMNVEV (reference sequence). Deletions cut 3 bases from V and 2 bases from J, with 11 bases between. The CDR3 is CASSFIGPGNQPQHF. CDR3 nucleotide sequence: TGTGCCAGCAGTTTTATCGGGCCAGGCAATCAGCCCCAGCATTTT.

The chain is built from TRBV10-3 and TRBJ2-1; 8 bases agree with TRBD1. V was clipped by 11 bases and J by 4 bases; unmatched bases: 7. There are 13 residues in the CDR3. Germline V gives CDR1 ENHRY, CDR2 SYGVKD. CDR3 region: CASRQGMYNEQFF. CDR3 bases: TGTGCCTCCCGACAGGGGATGTACAATGAGCAGTTCTTC.

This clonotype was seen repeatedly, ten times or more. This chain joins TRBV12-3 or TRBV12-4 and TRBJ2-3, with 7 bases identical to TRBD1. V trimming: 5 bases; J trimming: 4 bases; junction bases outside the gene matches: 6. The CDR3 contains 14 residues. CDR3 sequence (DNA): TGTGCCAGCAGTCTCAGGGGGTTTGCAGATACGCAGTATTTT. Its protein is CASSLRGFADTQYF.

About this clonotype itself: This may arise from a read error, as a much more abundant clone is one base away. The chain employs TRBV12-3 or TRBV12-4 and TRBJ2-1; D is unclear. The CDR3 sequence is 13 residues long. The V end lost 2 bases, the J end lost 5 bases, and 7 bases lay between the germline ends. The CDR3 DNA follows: TGTGCCAGCAGTTTAAAGCGAAACAATGAGCAGTTCTTC. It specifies CASSLKRNNEQFF.

The CDR3 DNA follows: TGCGCCAGCAGCCAAGGCTTGGTCGGAGGCACAGATACGCAGTATTTT. This gives the protein CASSQGLVGGTDTQYF. The chain combines TRBV4-3 with TRBJ2-3; D is unclear. From germline, CDR1 is LGHNA and CDR2 YSLEER. V was cut by 1 base and J by 1 base, with 12 bases left in between. The CDR3 runs to 16 residues.

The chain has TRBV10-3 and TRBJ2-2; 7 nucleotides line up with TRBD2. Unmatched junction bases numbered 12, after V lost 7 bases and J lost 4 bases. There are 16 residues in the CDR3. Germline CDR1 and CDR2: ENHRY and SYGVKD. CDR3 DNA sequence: TGTGCCATCACGGACCCTGGGGGGGGACGCACCGGGGAGCTGTTTTTT. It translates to CAITDPGGGRTGELFF.

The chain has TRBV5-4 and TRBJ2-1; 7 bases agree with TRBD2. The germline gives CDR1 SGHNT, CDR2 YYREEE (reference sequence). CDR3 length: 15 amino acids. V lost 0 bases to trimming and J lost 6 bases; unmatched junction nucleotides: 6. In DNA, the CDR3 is TGTGCCAGCAGCTTGGGACTAGCAAGGGCCAATGAGCAGTTCTTC. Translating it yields CASSLGLARANEQFF.

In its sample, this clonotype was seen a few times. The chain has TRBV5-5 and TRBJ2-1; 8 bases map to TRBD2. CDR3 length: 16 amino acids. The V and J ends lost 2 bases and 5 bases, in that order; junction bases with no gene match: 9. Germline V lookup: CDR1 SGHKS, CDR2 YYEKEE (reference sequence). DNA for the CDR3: TGTGCCAGCAGCTTTTCGCCGGGACTAGGCAACAATGAGCAGTTCTTC. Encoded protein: CASSFSPGLGNNEQFF.

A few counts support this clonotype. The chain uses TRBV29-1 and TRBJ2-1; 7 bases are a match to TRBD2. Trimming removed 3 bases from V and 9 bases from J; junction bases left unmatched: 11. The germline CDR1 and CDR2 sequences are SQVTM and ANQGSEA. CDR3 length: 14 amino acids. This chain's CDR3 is CSVDYGGRQREQFF. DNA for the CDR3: TGCAGCGTTGATTACGGGGGGAGGCAGCGTGAGCAGTTCTTC.

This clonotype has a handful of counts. CDR3 protein: CASSAATGSYEQYF. CDR3 DNA: TGTGCCAGCAGCGCCGCGACAGGGTCCTACGAGCAGTACTTC. V and J are TRBV7-2 and TRBJ2-7; 7 nucleotides align to TRBD1. Germline trimming cut 5 bases from V and 1 base from J; bases unmatched to any gene: 5. CDR3 length equals 14 residues. CDR1 is SGHTA, CDR2 FQGNSA, per germline.

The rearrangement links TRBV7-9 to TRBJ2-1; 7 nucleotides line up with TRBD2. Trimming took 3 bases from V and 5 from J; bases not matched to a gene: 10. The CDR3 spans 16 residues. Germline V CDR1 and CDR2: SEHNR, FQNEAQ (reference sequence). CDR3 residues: CASSFFLLAADNEQFF. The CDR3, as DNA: TGTGCCAGCAGCTTCTTCCTCCTAGCGGCCGACAATGAGCAGTTCTTC.

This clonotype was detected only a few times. CDR3 in amino acids: CASSSTGTTPREQYF. The CDR3, as DNA: TGTGCCAGCAGTTCAACCGGGACGACCCCACGAGAGCAGTACTTC. This chain uses TRBV28 with TRBJ2-7; D is perhaps TRBD1 or TRBD2 (5 bases each). The CDR3 spans 15 residues. Trimming removed 4 bases from V and 7 bases from J, with 20 bases in between. Germline V gene sequence: CDR1 MDHEN, CDR2 SYDVKM.

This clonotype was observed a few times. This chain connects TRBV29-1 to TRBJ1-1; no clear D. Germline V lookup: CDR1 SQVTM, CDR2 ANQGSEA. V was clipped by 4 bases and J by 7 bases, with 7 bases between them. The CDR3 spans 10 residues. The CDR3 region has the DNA TGCAGCGTTGCCGGGCTTGAAGCTTTCTTT. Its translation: CSVAGLEAFF. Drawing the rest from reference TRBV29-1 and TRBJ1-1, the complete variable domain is SAVISQKPSRDICQRGTSLTIQCQVDSQVTMMFWYRQQPGQSLTLIATANQGSEATYESGFVIDKFPISRPNLTFSTLTVSNMSPEDSSIYLCSVAGLEAFFGQGTRLTVV.

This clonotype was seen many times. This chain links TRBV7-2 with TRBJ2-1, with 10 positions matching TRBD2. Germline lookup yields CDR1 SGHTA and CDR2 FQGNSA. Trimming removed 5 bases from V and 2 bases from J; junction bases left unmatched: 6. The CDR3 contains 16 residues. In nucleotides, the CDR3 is TGTGCCAGCAGCATTAGGAGCGGGGGGGCCTACAATGAGCAGTTCTTC. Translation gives CASSIRSGGAYNEQFF.

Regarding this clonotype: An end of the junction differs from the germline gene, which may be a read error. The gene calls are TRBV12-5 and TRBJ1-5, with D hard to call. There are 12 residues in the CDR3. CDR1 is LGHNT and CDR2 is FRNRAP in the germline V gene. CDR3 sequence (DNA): TGTGCTAGTGCTTTGGAGTATCAGCCCCAGCATTTT. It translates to CASALEYQPQHF.

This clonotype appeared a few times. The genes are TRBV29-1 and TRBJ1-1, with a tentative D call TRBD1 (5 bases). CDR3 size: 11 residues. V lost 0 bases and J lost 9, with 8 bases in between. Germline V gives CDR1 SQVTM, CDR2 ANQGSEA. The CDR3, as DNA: TGCAGCGTTGAAGACAGGGCGAAAGCTTTCTTT. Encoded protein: CSVEDRAKAFF.

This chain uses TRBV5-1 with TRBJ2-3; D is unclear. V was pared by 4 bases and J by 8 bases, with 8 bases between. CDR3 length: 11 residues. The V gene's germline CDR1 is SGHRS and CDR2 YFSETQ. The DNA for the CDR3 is TGCGCCAGCAGCGCGGAAGGTACGCAGTATTTT. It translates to CASSAEGTQYF. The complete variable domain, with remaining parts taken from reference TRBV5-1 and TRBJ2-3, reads KAGVTQTPRYLIKTRGQQVTLSCSPISGHRSVSWYQQTPGQGLQFLFEYFSETQRNKGNFPGRFSGRQFSNSRSEMNVSTLELGDSALYLCASSAEGTQYFGPGTRLTVL.

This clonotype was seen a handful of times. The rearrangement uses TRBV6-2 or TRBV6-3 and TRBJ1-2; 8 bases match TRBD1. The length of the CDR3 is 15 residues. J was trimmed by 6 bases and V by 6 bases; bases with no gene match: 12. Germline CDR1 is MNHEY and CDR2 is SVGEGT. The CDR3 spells CASRNSGGAANGYTF. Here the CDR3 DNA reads TGTGCCAGCAGGAACTCAGGGGGCGCTGCGAATGGCTACACCTTC.

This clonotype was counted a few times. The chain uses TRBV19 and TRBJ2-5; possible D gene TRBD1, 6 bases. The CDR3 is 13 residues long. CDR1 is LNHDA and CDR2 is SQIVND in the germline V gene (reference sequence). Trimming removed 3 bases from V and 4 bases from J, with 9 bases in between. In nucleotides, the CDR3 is TGTGCCAGTAGTATCGGCAGGGGAGAGACCCAGTACTTC. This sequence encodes CASSIGRGETQYF.

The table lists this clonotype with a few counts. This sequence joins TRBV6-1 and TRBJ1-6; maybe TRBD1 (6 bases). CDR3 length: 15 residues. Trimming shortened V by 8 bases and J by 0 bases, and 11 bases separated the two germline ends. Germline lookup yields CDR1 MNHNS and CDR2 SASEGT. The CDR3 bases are TGTGCCAGCCGGCAGGGGAGCTCCTATAATTCACCCCTCCACTTT. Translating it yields CASRQGSSYNSPLHF.

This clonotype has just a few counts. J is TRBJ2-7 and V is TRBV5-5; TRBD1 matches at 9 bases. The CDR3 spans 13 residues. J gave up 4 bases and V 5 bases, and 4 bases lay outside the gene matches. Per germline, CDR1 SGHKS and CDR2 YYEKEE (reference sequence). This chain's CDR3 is CASRSGTGYEQYF. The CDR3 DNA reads TGTGCCAGCAGATCCGGGACAGGGTACGAGCAGTACTTC. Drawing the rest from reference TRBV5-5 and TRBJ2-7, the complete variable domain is DAGVTQSPTHLIKTRGQQVTLRCSPISGHKSVSWYQQVLGQGPQFIFQYYEKEERGRGNFPDRFSARQFPNYSSELNVNALLLGDSALYLCASRSGTGYEQYFGPGTRLTVT.

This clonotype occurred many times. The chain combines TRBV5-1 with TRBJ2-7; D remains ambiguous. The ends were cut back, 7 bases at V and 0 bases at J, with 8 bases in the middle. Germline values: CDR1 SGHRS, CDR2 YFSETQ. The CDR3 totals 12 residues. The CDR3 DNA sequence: TGCGCCAGCGGACGGAGCTCCTACGAGCAGTACTTC. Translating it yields CASGRSSYEQYF.

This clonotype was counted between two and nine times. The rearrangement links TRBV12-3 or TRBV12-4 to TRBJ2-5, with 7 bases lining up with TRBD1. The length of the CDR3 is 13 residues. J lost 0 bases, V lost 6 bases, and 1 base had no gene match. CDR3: CASRGQNQETQYF. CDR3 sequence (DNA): TGTGCCAGCAGGGGACAGAACCAAGAGACCCAGTACTTC.

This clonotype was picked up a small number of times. CDR3 amino acids: CASAKETQYF. The CDR3 DNA reads as TGCGCCAGCGCTAAAGAGACCCAGTACTTC. The chain has TRBV5-1 and TRBJ2-5; no reliable D call. Between the trimmed V and J ends, which lost 7 bases and 3 bases, there was a span of 4 bases. This CDR3 has 10 residues. Germline lookup yields CDR1 SGHRS and CDR2 YFSETQ.